Presented here are 8 T cell receptor beta chains from one specimen sequenced in a study of cytomegalovirus exposure and HLA in healthy donors. Sequencing used immunoSEQ multiplex PCR; TCRdb keeps in-frame clones, though not all of them. The profile shows 80,000 to 100,000 clones, around 88% of them singletons. Specimen: PBMCs. These receptor sequences come from a woman in her 30s in good health and CMV-seronegative.

This clone was seen more than once but under ten times. Within the sample, other DNA sequences also encode this same CDR3. This sequence joins TRBV11-2 and TRBJ1-5; 9 nucleotides agree with TRBD1. The V gene end was trimmed by 5 bases and the J gene end by 5 bases; junction bases not matched to a gene: 4. Germline V gene lookup returns CDR1 SGHAT and CDR2 FQNNGV. The CDR3 consists of 14 residues. CDR3: CASSLRTGDQPQHF. CDR3 nucleotides: TGTGCCAGCAGCCTACGGACAGGGGATCAGCCCCAGCATTTT.

The V gene is TRBV19, the J gene TRBJ2-3; D perhaps matches TRBD2 (6 bases). Germline V gives CDR1 LNHDA, CDR2 SQIVND (reference sequence). V lost 7 bases to trimming and J lost 4 bases, with 24 bases between them. This CDR3 comprises 17 residues. In DNA, the CDR3 is TGTGCCAGTATAGGGGCGTCCGGGGCGCGGGGTCCAGATACGCAGTATTTT. Translated: CASIGASGARGPDTQYF.

The chain employs TRBV6-5 and TRBJ2-1; D not resolved. V lost 5 bases and J 8 bases, leaving 16 bases between the germline ends. Germline loops: CDR1 MNHEY, CDR2 SVGAGI. The CDR3 length is 14 residues. CDR3 amino acids: CASSITGSTYEQFF. The CDR3 DNA follows: TGTGCCAGCAGTATTACCGGGTCAACTTATGAGCAGTTCTTC.

Remarks on this clone: Relative to the germline gene, one junction end is altered; a read error may explain this. The V gene is TRBV7-7, the J gene TRBJ2-3, with 9 bases identical to TRBD2. The CDR3 is 17 residues long. Germline V gene data show CDR1 as SSHAT and CDR2 as FNYEAQ (reference sequence). CDR3 residues: CASSLATSGTSTDTQYF. The CDR3 nucleotides read TGTGCTAGCAGCTTAGCGACTAGCGGAACTAGCACAGATACGCAGTATTTT.

The rearrangement links TRBV28 to TRBJ2-7; D is undetermined. The ends were cut back, 7 bases at V and 3 bases at J, with 7 bases in the middle. Germline CDR1 reads MDHEN; CDR2 reads SYDVKM. CDR3 length equals 11 residues. This CDR3 reads CASMRSYEQYF. CDR3 bases: TGTGCCAGCATGAGAAGCTACGAGCAGTACTTC.

J is TRBJ1-5 and V is TRBV19, with D perhaps TRBD1 (6 bases). The CDR3 covers 16 residues. Germline lookup yields CDR1 LNHDA and CDR2 SQIVND (reference sequence). V gave up 3 bases and J gave up 1 base, with 13 bases separating them. The CDR3 loop reads CASSIPRQVSNQPQHF. DNA of the CDR3: TGTGCCAGTAGTATTCCGAGACAGGTCAGCAATCAGCCCCAGCATTTT.

V gene TRBV7-7 combines with J gene TRBJ2-2, with 8 bases aligning to TRBD2. The CDR3 spans 14 residues. CDR1 SSHAT and CDR2 FNYEAQ come from the germline V gene (reference sequence). The V segment lost 5 bases and the J segment 7 bases; nucleotides outside the gene matches: 6. CDR3 protein: CASSPIAGIGELFF. The DNA for the CDR3 is TGTGCCAGCAGCCCAATAGCGGGGATCGGGGAGCTGTTTTTT. The variable domain in full, completed from reference TRBV7-7 and TRBJ2-2, reads GAGVSQSPRYKVTKRGQDVTLRCDPISSHATLYWYQQALGQGPEFLTYFNYEAQPDKSGLPSDRFSAERPEGSISTLTIQRTEQRDSAMYRCASSPIAGIGELFFGEGSRLTVL.

The J gene is TRBJ1-1, the V gene TRBV6-1; TRBD1 might be the D (6 bases). CDR3 length: 14 amino acids. CDR1 and CDR2 (germline): MNHNS, SASEGT. V lost 4 bases and J 7 bases, leaving 16 bases between the germline ends. CDR3 in amino acids: CASSARNRGYEAFF. As DNA, the CDR3 is TGTGCCAGCAGTGCCCGGAATAGGGGGTATGAAGCTTTCTTT.